In this sample, the clone carrying this T cell receptor (beta chain) turned up many times. This specimen belongs to a study of T cells in Graves' hyperthyroidism and ophthalmopathy. The overall study: Blood from the periphery was taken at initial diagnosis, before any treatment.

The CDR3 regions of TCR beta were amplified from RNA transcripts. First-round RT-PCR of the TCR CDR3 relied on the HTBI primer set. TCRdb ran MiXCR on the multiplex PCR reads and lists one entry per CDR3 protein. The sample consists of over 500,000 distinct CDR3 sequences, less than 15% of them appearing once. Exclusion criteria comprised uncontrolled infection, other autoimmune disease, pregnancy or lactation. This CDR3 region has 13 residues. V gave up 6 bases and J gave up 7 bases; unmatched junction bases: 6. CDR1 is MNHNS and CDR2 is SASEGT in the germline V gene. The sequenced sample was blood. The receptor was isolated from a woman aged 40 to 50 with Graves' hyperthyroidism. The rearrangement links TRBV6-1 to TRBJ2-1; 7 nucleotides match TRBD1. DNA of the CDR3: TGTGCCAGCAGAACACAGGGGTGGAATGAGCAGTTCTTC. Protein: CASRTQGWNEQFF.